The next 16 T cell receptor beta chains were all read from a single sample in a study of T cell clonotyping in hematopoietic cell transplantation. Produced via immunoSEQ multiplex PCR; TCRdb's table is partial and in-frame only. The sample includes almost 20,000 clones, around 80% of them seen just once. The sample was peripheral blood mononuclear cells. The source is a man aged 55 to 70 in good health. Some clones in this sample may be carry-over from other donors' samples.

In this sample, this clone turned up a few times. CDR3 sequence (DNA): TGTGCCAGTATAGGCAGACTGAACACTGAAGCTTTCTTT. It codes for CASIGRLNTEAFF. The rearrangement uses TRBV19 and TRBJ1-1; D not certain. The CDR3 consists of 13 residues. V lost 7 bases and J lost 0, with 9 bases in between. Germline CDR1 and CDR2: LNHDA and SQIVND (reference sequence).

This chain links TRBV5-1 with TRBJ1-2; D possibly corresponds to TRBD1 (6 bases). Trimming took off 3 bases at V and 0 bases at J, with 18 bases between the two ends. The CDR3 is 17 residues long. Germline V gene sequence: CDR1 SGHRS, CDR2 YFSETQ. CDR3 residues: CASSSAVRDNTNYGYTF. The CDR3 bases are TGCGCCAGCAGCTCTGCAGTCCGGGACAATACTAACTATGGCTACACCTTC.

The gene calls are TRBV6-5 and TRBJ1-2, with D maybe TRBD1 (5 bases). Germline V CDR1 and CDR2: MNHEY, SVGAGI. V lost 2 bases and J lost 7, with 14 bases in between. The CDR3 runs 14 residues. CDR3 protein: CASSYDGVGGGYTF. The CDR3 nucleotides are TGTGCCAGCAGTTACGATGGAGTTGGGGGTGGCTACACCTTC.

The chain employs TRBV6-5 and TRBJ2-5; weak D call: TRBD2 (7 bases). Germline V CDR1 and CDR2: MNHEY, SVGAGI. V lost 8 bases and J 4 bases, leaving 14 bases between the germline ends. The CDR3 has 13 amino acids. The DNA of the CDR3 is TGTGCCAGCGGAGGGGGGGGGAGAGAGACCCAGTACTTC. Its protein product is CASGGGGRETQYF.

V gene TRBV5-1 combines with J gene TRBJ2-7; D is unclear. The germline V gene encodes CDR1 SGHRS and CDR2 YFSETQ. This CDR3 has 14 residues. With 4 bases removed from V and 0 bases from J, the gap between germline ends came to 11 bases. CDR3 region: CASSPGRNSYEQYF. CDR3 DNA: TGCGCCAGCAGCCCCGGACGGAACTCCTACGAGCAGTACTTC.

The J gene is TRBJ1-5, the V gene TRBV18; D not certain. CDR3 length: 14 amino acids. Germline-derived CDR1 and CDR2 are KGHSH and LQKENI. Deletions cut 3 bases from V and 5 bases from J, with 11 bases between. In DNA, the CDR3 is TGTGCCAGCTCACCCCGGGAGGGTGATCAGCCCCAGCATTTT. Amino acids: CASSPREGDQPQHF.

V gene TRBV10-3 combines with J gene TRBJ1-1, with D possibly being TRBD1 (5 bases). The CDR3 is 14 amino acids. V gave up 6 bases and J gave up 4 bases, with 15 bases separating them. Germline CDR1 and CDR2: ENHRY and SYGVKD. The CDR3 DNA follows: TGTGCCATCAGCCCGGGACTCCCCATCACTGAAGCTTTCTTT. This codes for CAISPGLPITEAFF.

The chain combines TRBV5-1 with TRBJ1-3, with D possibly matching TRBD1 (5 bases). The CDR3 sequence is 14 residues long. V lost 1 base and J 2 bases, leaving 7 bases between the germline ends. CDR1 is SGHRS and CDR2 is YFSETQ in the germline V gene. The CDR3 nucleotides are TGCGCCAGCAGCTTGTCAGGGACTGGAAACACCATATATTTT. Its protein product is CASSLSGTGNTIYF.

This chain connects TRBV7-8 to TRBJ1-2; tentative D call: TRBD1 (5 bases). The V and J ends lost 1 base and 0 bases respectively, with 9 bases between them. The CDR3 has 15 amino acids. CDR1 and CDR2 (germline): SGHVS, FQNEAQ. CDR3 in DNA: TGTGCCAGCAGCTTAGTGGGGGAATCTAACTATGGCTACACCTTC. This encodes CASSLVGESNYGYTF.

The chain recombines TRBV30 with TRBJ1-4; D unresolved. V lost 0 bases and J 6 bases, leaving 14 bases between the germline ends. From germline, CDR1 is GTSNPN and CDR2 SVGIG (reference sequence). This CDR3 has 15 amino acids. CDR3 in amino acids: CAWSVLENLDEKLFF. The CDR3 nucleotides read TGTGCCTGGAGTGTACTTGAGAACCTTGATGAAAAACTGTTTTTT.

The CDR3 sequence is CASSGRDNSYEQYF. The CDR3 region has the DNA TGTGCCAGCAGCGGCCGGGACAACTCCTACGAGCAGTACTTC. The rearrangement links TRBV9 to TRBJ2-7, with TRBD1 as a possible D gene (6 bases). CDR1 is SGDLS and CDR2 is YYNGEE in the germline V gene. The CDR3 sequence is 14 residues long. V gave up 3 bases and J gave up 0 bases, with 10 bases separating them.

J is TRBJ2-2 and V is TRBV4-2, with 8 bases lining up with TRBD1. The CDR3 is 15 residues long. The V gene end was trimmed by 3 bases and the J gene end by 7 bases; junction bases not matched to a gene: 7. The germline gives CDR1 LGHNA, CDR2 YNFKEQ. The CDR3 here is CASSHGQGGDGELFF. CDR3 DNA sequence: TGTGCCAGCAGCCATGGACAGGGTGGTGACGGGGAGCTGTTTTTT.

This clone was seen only a few times. The chain couples TRBV7-2 to TRBJ1-1; the match to TRBD1 covers 8 bases. V lost 5 bases, J lost 7 bases, and 3 bases stayed unmatched. The CDR3 covers 12 residues. Germline V gene lookup returns CDR1 SGHTA and CDR2 FQGNSA. The CDR3 region has the DNA TGTGCCAGCAGCGCGGACAGGGTTGAAGCTTTCTTT. It translates to CASSADRVEAFF.

The J gene is TRBJ1-2, the V gene TRBV4-2; unclear D gene. This CDR3 spans 15 amino acids. In germline, CDR1 is LGHNA, CDR2 YNFKEQ. Trimming shortened V by 1 base and J by 1 base, and 10 bases separated the two germline ends. CDR3 bases: TGTGCCAGCAGCCAAGTTCTAGGCAGTAACTATGGCTACACCTTC. Translation: CASSQVLGSNYGYTF.

This chain links TRBV4-2 with TRBJ2-5; 8 bases are shared with TRBD2. The ends lost 1 base at V and 5 bases at J; junction bases unmatched: 15. CDR1 LGHNA and CDR2 YNFKEQ come from the germline V gene. This CDR3 has 18 residues. CDR3 bases: TGTGCCAGCAGCCAAGGGGGATCTGTTAGCGGGACGGGGGAGACCCAGTACTTC. The encoded protein is CASSQGGSVSGTGETQYF.

The table lists this clone with a count of one. The chain is built from TRBV7-2 and TRBJ2-3, with D tentatively TRBD2 (6 bases). The V gene lost 1 base and the J gene lost 0 bases, with 11 bases spanning the gap. CDR1 is SGHTA, CDR2 FQGNSA, per germline. The CDR3 spans 16 residues. The chain's CDR3 is CASSLGGSGSTDTQYF. DNA of the CDR3: TGTGCCAGCAGCTTAGGTGGGAGCGGGAGCACAGATACGCAGTATTTT.